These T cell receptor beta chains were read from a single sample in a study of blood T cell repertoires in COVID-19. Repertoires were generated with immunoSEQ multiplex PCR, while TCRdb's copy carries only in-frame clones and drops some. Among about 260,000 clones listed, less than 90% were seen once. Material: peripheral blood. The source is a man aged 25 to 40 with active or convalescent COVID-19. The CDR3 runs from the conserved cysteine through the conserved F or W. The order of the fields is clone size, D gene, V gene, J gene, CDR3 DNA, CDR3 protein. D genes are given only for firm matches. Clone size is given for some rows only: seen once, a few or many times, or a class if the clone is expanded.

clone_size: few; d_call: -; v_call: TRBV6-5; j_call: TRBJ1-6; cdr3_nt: TGTGCCAGCAGCTCGCGCAGGGTAGAGAATTCACCCCTCCACTTT; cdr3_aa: CASSSRRVENSPLHF
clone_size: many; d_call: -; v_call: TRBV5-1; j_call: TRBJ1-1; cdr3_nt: TGCGCCAGCAGCTTGTCAGGGTCACGGACTGAAGCTTTCTTT; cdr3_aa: CASSLSGSRTEAFF
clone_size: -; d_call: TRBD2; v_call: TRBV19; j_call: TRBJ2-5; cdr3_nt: TGTGCCAGTAGTTTGACTAGCGGGACTGGCATGTTCAGAGAGACCCAGTACTTC; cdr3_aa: CASSLTSGTGMFRETQYF
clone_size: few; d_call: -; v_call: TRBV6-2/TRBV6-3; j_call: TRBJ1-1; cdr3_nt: TGTGCCAGCAGTTATCCGACTGCTGGAAACACTGAAGCTTTCTTT; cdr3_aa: CASSYPTAGNTEAFF
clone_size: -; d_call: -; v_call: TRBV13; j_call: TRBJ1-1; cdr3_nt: TGTGCCAGCAGCTTAGGCCGGGGTTCCACTGAAGCTTTCTTT; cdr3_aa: CASSLGRGSTEAFF
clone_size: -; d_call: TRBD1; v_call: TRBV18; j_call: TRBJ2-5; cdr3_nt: TGTGCCAGCTCAGTTACAGGGGGCGGATGGCAAGAGACCCAGTACTTC; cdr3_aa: CASSVTGGGWQETQYF
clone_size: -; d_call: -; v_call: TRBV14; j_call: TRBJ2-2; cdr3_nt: TGTGCCAGCAGCCATAAACTCACGAACACCGGGGAGCTGTTTTTT; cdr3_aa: CASSHKLTNTGELFF
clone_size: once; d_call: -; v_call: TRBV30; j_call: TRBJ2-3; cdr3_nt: TGTGCCTGGAGTGTATTAGCGCCAGGCACAGATAGTCAGTATTTT; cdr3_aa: CAWSVLAPGTDSQYF
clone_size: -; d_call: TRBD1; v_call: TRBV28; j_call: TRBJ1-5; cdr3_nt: TGTGCCAGCAGTTCCGGGACAGGGCTAAGCAATCAGCCCCAGCATTTT; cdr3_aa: CASSSGTGLSNQPQHF
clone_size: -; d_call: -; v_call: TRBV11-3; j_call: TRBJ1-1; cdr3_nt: TGTGCCAGCAGCCAGGGGCAGTACACTGAAGCTTTCTTT; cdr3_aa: CASSQGQYTEAFF
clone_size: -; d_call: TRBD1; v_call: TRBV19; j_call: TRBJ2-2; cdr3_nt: TGTGCCAGTAGCAGCGACAGGGACAACACCGGGGAGCTGTTTTTT; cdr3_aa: CASSSDRDNTGELFF
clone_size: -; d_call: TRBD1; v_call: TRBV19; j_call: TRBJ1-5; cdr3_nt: TGTGCCAGTAGTACGACCGGGACAGGGTATCAGCCCCAGCATTTT; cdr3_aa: CASSTTGTGYQPQHF
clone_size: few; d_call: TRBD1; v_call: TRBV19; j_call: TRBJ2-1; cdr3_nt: TGTGCCAGTACCGACAACCCGGGACAGTGGTACAATGAGCAGTTCTTC; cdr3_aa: CASTDNPGQWYNEQFF
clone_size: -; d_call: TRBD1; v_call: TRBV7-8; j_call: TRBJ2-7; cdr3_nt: TGTGCCAGCAGCCCGGGACAGGGCGCCAACTCCTACGAGCAGTACTTC; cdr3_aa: CASSPGQGANSYEQYF
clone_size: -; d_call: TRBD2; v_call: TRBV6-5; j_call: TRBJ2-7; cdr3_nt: TGTGCCAGCAGTAATGGACTAGCGGCAGCCTACGAGCAGTACTTC; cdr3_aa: CASSNGLAAAYEQYF
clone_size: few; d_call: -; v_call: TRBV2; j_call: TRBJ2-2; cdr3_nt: TGTGCCAGCAGCAGACAGGTCGCGGTCACCGGGGAGCTGTTTTTT; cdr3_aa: CASSRQVAVTGELFF
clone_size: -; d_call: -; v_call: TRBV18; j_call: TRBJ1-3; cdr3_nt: TGTGCCAGCTCCGTTGACATCTCTGGAAACACCATATATTTT; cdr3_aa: CASSVDISGNTIYF
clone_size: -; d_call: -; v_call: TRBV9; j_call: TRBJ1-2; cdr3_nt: TGTGCCAGCAGCGACGACAGGAACCCGACTGAACTATGGCACCATCTGGACTATGGCTACACCTTC; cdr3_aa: CASSDDRNPTELWHHLDYGYTF
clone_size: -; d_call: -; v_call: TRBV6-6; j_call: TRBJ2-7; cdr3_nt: TGTGCCAGCAGTGTTACGGGGAGCTCCTACGAGCAGTACTTC; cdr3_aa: CASSVTGSSYEQYF
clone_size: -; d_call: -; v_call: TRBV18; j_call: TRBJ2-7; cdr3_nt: TGTGCCAGCTCACCACGGACAGAAACGTTTAGGAGCTACGAGCAGTACTTC; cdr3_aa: CASSPRTETFRSYEQYF
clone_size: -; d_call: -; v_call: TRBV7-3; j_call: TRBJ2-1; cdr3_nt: TGTGCCAGCAGCTTAACAGGGACTTCCAGAGGGTTCTTC; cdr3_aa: CASSLTGTSRGFF
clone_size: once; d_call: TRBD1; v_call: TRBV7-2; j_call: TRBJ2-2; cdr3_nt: TGTGCCAGCAGCGCTAGGACAGGGGGGGCCGGGGAGCTGTTTTTT; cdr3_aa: CASSARTGGAGELFF
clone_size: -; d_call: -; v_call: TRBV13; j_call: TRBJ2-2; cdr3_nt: TGTGCCAGCAGCTTTGGCCCGGGGGCGAACACCGGGGAGCTGTTTTTT; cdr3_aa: CASSFGPGANTGELFF
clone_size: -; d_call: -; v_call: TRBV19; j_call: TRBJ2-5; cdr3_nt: TGTGCCAGTAGTAGGGGGCGGTTACAAGAGACCCAGTACTTC; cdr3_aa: CASSRGRLQETQYF
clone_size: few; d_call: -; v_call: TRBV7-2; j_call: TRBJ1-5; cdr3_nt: TGTGCCAGCAGCAGGACAACAGATCAGCCCCAGCATTTT; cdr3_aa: CASSRTTDQPQHF
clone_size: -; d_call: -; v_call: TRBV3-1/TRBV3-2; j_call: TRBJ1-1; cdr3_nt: TGTGCCAGCACCAGTGTTTCCCCGGGTGGTGCCGTTGAAGCTTTCTTT; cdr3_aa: CASTSVSPGGAVEAFF
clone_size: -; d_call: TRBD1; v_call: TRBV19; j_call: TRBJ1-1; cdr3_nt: TGTGCCAGTAGCCCGGGACAGGGGATCGCTGAAGCTTTCTTT; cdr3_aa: CASSPGQGIAEAFF
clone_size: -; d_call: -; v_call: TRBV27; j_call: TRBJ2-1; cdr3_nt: TGTGCCAGCGGGCTCTCGAGAGATGAGCAGTTCTTC; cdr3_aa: CASGLSRDEQFF
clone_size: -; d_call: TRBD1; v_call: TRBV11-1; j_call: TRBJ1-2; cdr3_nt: TGTGCCAGCAGCCACAGACAGGGATATGGCTACACCTTC; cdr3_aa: CASSHRQGYGYTF
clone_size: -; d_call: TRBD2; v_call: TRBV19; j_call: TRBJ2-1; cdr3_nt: TGTGCCAGTAGTGGACTAGCGGGTGCCAATGAGCAGTTCTTC; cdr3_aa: CASSGLAGANEQFF
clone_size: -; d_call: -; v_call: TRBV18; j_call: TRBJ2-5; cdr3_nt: TGTGCCAGCTCGTCAACTAGACAAGAGACCCAGTACTTC; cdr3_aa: CASSSTRQETQYF
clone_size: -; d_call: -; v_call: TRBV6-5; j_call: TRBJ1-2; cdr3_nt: TGTGCCAGCAGCGACAGGAACTATGGCTACACCTTC; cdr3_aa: CASSDRNYGYTF
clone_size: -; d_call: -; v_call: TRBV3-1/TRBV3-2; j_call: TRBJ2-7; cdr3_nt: TGTGCCAGCAGTACTTCAACAGTCCGCCTCTACGAGCAGTACTTC; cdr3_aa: CASSTSTVRLYEQYF
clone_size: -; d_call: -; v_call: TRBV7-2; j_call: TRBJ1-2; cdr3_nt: TGTGCCAGCAGCACATCCCTGGGCCGTAACTATGGCTACACCTTC; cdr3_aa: CASSTSLGRNYGYTF
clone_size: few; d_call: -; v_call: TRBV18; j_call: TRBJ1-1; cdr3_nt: TGTGCCAGCTCTCTTAACTCGAACACTGAAGCTTTCTTT; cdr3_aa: CASSLNSNTEAFF
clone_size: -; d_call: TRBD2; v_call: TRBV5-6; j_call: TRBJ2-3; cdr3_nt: TGTGCCAGCAACAAACTAGCGGGGCCCATCACAGATACGCAGTATTTT; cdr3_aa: CASNKLAGPITDTQYF
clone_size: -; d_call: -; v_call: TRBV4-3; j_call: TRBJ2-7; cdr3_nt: TGCGCCAGCAGCCAAGATCGACCGGCGGGCTACGAGCAGTACTTC; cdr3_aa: CASSQDRPAGYEQYF
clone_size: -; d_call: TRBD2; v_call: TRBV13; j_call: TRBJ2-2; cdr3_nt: TGTGCCAGCAGCGAAGCGGGGGGGATCGGGGAGCTGTTTTTT; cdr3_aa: CASSEAGGIGELFF
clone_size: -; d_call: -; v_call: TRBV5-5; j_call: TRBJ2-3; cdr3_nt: TGTGCCAGCAGCTTAAACGGGGGGCCCACAGATACGCAGTATTTT; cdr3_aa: CASSLNGGPTDTQYF
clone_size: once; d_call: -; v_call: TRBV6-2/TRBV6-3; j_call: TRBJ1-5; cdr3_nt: TGTGCCAGCAGTCAATATGGACAGATGAGCAATCAGCCCCAGCATTTT; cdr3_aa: CASSQYGQMSNQPQHF
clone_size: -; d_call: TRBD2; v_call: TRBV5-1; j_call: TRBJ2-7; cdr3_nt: TGCGCCAGCAGCTTGGGTCTAGCGGGGGGGCAACAGTACTTC; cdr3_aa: CASSLGLAGGQQYF
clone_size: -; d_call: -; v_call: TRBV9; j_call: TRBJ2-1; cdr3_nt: TGTGCCAGCAGCGTACGGTCCTACAATGAGCAGTTCTTC; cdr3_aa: CASSVRSYNEQFF
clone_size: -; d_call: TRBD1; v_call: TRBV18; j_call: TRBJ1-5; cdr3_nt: TGTGCCAGCTCACCCTCGGGACAGAGCAATCAGCCCCAGCATTTT; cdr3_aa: CASSPSGQSNQPQHF
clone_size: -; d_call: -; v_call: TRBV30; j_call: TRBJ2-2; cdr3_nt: TGTGCCTGGAGTAGATCCCCGGTCACCGGGGAGCTGTTTTTT; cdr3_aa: CAWSRSPVTGELFF
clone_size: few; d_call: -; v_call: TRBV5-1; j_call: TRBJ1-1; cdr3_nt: TGCGCCAGCAGCTTGGCCCTCGCGGCTATGAACACTGAAGCTTTCTTT; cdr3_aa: CASSLALAAMNTEAFF
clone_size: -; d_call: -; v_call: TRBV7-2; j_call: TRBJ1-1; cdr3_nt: TGTGCCAGCAGCTTATCACGGGGGAACACTGAAGCTTTCTTT; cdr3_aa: CASSLSRGNTEAFF
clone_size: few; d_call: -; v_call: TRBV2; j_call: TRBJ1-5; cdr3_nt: TGTGCCAGCAGGAACGACAGAAATAGCAATCAGCCCCAGCATTTT; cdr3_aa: CASRNDRNSNQPQHF
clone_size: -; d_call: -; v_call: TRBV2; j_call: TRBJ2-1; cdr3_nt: TGTGCCAGCAGTGAATTCTCTTATGAGCAGTTCTTC; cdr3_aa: CASSEFSYEQFF
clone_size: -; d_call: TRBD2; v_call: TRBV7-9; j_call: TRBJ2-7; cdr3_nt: TGTGCCAGCAGTCCAGGGACTAGCGGGACCTACGAGCAGTACTTC; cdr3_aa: CASSPGTSGTYEQYF
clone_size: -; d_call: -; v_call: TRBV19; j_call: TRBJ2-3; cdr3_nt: TGTGCCAGTACTTGGACAGCTGTTTTAACAGATACGCAGTATTTT; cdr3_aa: CASTWTAVLTDTQYF